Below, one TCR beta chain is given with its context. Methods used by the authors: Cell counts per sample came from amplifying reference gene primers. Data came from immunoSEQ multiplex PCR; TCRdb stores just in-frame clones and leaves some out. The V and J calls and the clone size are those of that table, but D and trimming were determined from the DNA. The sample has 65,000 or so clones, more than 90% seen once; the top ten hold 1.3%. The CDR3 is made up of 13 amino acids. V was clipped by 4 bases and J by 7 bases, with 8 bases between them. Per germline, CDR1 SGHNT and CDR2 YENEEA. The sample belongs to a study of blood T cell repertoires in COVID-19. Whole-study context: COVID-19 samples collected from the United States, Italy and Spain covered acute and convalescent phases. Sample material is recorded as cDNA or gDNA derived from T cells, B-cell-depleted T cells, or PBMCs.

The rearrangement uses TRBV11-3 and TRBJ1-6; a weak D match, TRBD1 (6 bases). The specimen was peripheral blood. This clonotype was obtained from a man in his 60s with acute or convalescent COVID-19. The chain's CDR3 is CASSSTGNSPLHF. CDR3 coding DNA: TGTGCCAGCAGCTCCACAGGGAATTCACCCCTCCACTTT.